The 10 T cell receptor beta chains presented below share a single source sample, sequenced in a study of radiotherapy plus CTLA-4 blockade in lung cancer. The assay was immunoSEQ multiplex PCR, and TCRdb's table has in-frame clones only and misses some. The data contain about 93,000 clones, around 88% of them singletons. The sample in question was peripheral blood, obtained from a patient treated with radiotherapy plus ipilimumab. The receptors shown here come from a human donor with non-small cell lung cancer that progressed on radiotherapy plus ipilimumab.

V and J are TRBV5-6 and TRBJ2-7; 7 positions agree with TRBD2. This CDR3 has 14 residues. Germline-derived CDR1 and CDR2 are SGHDT and YYEEEE. V trimming: 5 bases; J trimming: 1 base; junction bases outside the gene matches: 6. Written as DNA, the CDR3 is TGTGCCAGCAGAATTAGCGGGTATTCCTACGAGCAGTACTTC. Its translation is CASRISGYSYEQYF. Filled out from reference TRBV5-6 and TRBJ2-7, the complete variable domain reads DAGVTQSPTHLIKTRGQQVTLRCSPKSGHDTVSWYQQALGQGPQFIFQYYEEEERQRGNFPDRFSGHQFPNYSSELNVNALLLGDSALYLCASRISGYSYEQYFGPGTRLTVT.

The V call is TRBV29-1, the J call TRBJ2-7, with TRBD2 identical over 13 bases. Germline V gives CDR1 SQVTM, CDR2 ANQGSEA. J gave up 2 bases and V 6 bases, and 7 bases lay outside the gene matches. The CDR3 length is 15 residues. The CDR3 sequence is CSVRLAGGPTYEQYF. Here the CDR3 DNA reads TGCAGCGTCCGACTAGCGGGAGGACCAACCTACGAGCAGTACTTC.

This clone was counted only a few times. The genes are TRBV5-1 and TRBJ1-4; D uncertain. Germline-derived CDR1 and CDR2 are SGHRS and YFSETQ. The CDR3 runs to 15 residues. V was trimmed by 0 bases and J by 6 bases, leaving 12 bases between them. CDR3 nucleotides: TGCGCCAGCAGCTTGGGCGGTGGATCTGATGAAAAACTGTTTTTT. Its translation is CASSLGGGSDEKLFF. The full variable domain, in which reference TRBV5-1 and TRBJ1-4 provide the parts outside the CDR3, is KAGVTQTPRYLIKTRGQQVTLSCSPISGHRSVSWYQQTPGQGLQFLFEYFSETQRNKGNFPGRFSGRQFSNSRSEMNVSTLELGDSALYLCASSLGGGSDEKLFFGSGTQLSVL.

With respect to this clone: One junction end does not reproduce the germline sequence, and a read error may be involved. V gene TRBV10-3 combines with J gene TRBJ2-3, with 8 bases lining up with TRBD1. Germline CDR1 reads ENHRY; CDR2 reads SYGVKD. CDR3 length: 14 residues. The CDR3, as DNA: TGTGCCATCAGTGATTCAGGGGGCACCGATACGCAGTATTTT. Translating gives CAISDSGGTDTQYF.

The chain uses TRBV15 and TRBJ1-4; D is uncertain. The CDR3 loop spans 13 amino acids. Germline values: CDR1 LNHNV, CDR2 YYDKDF (reference sequence). V was pared by 5 bases and J by 7 bases, with 11 bases between. The CDR3 nucleotides are TGTGCCACCAGCTCCCGCCAGTCTGAAAAACTGTTTTTT. Translated: CATSSRQSEKLFF.

The chain has TRBV30 and TRBJ2-7; D is perhaps TRBD1 or TRBD2 (6 bases each). The CDR3 consists of 18 residues. Between the trimmed V and J ends, which lost 2 bases and 3 bases, there was a span of 26 bases. CDR1 and CDR2 (germline): GTSNPN, SVGIG (reference sequence). The CDR3 bases are TGTGCCTGGAGTAGGGGGGACAAGGGGCTGATCGGCCTCTACGAGCAGTACTTC. It translates to CAWSRGDKGLIGLYEQYF.

The J gene is TRBJ2-7, the V gene TRBV30; 9 bases are shared with TRBD2. The ends lost 4 bases at V and 6 bases at J; junction bases unmatched: 10. CDR3 length: 14 residues. The germline V gene has CDR1 GTSNPN and CDR2 SVGIG (reference sequence). CDR3 sequence reads: CAWKASGARLEQYF. Here the CDR3 DNA reads TGTGCCTGGAAAGCTAGCGGGGCCCGGCTCGAGCAGTACTTC. Full variable domain (missing parts from reference TRBV30 and TRBJ2-7): SQTIHQWPATLVQPVGSPLSLECTVEGTSNPNLYWYRQAAGRGLQLLFYSVGIGQISSEVPQNLSASRPQDRQFILSSKKLLLSDSGFYLCAWKASGARLEQYFGPGTRLTVT.

The chain joins TRBV7-2 to TRBJ2-1, with a tentative D call TRBD2 (6 bases). Germline-derived CDR1 and CDR2 are SGHTA and FQGNSA. V lost 3 bases and J lost 4, with 10 bases in between. The CDR3 consists of 14 residues. The CDR3 region has the DNA TGTGCCAGCAGCTTCTCGGGAGCATACAATGAGCAGTTCTTC. Translating it yields CASSFSGAYNEQFF.

V is TRBV29-1 and J is TRBJ1-5, with D perhaps matching TRBD1 (5 bases). The ends were cut back, 6 bases at V and 2 bases at J, with 11 bases in the middle. Looked up from germline, CDR1 is SQVTM and CDR2 is ANQGSEA. The CDR3 sequence is 13 residues long. DNA for the CDR3: TGCAGCGTACAGACAGAGGGCAATCAGCCCCAGCATTTT. It translates to CSVQTEGNQPQHF.

The V call is TRBV18, the J call TRBJ2-1, with D perhaps given as TRBD1 or TRBD2 (5 bases each). Germline V gives CDR1 KGHSH, CDR2 LQKENI. This CDR3 has 15 amino acids. Trimming pared 1 base from V and 1 base from J, leaving 8 bases between. The chain's CDR3 is CASSPQWGSYNEQFF. CDR3 sequence (DNA): TGTGCCAGCTCACCACAGTGGGGGTCCTACAATGAGCAGTTCTTC.